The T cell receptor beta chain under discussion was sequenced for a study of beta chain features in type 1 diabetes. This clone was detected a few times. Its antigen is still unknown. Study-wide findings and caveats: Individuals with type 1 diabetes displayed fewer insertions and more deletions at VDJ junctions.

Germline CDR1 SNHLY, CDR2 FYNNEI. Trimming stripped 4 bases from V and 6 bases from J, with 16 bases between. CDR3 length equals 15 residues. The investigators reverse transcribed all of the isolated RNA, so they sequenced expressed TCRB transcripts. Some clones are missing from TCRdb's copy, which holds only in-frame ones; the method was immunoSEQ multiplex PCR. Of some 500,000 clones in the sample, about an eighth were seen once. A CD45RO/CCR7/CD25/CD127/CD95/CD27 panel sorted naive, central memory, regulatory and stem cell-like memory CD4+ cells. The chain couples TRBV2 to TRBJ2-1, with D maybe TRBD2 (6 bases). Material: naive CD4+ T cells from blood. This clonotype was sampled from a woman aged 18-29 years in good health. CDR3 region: CASSVERAALNEQFF. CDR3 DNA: TGTGCCAGCAGTGTGGAGCGGGCGGCGCTCAATGAGCAGTTCTTC. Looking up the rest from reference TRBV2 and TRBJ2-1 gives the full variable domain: EPEVTQTPSHQVTQMGQEVILRCVPISNHLYFYWYRQILGQKVEFLVSFYNNEISEKSEIFDDQFSVERPDGSNFTLKIRSTKLEDSAMYFCASSVERAALNEQFFGPGTRLTVL.